A selection of T cell receptor beta chains follows, all from one sample in a study of blood T cell repertoires in COVID-19. Sequencing used immunoSEQ multiplex PCR; TCRdb keeps in-frame clones, though not all of them. The sample includes over 110,000 clones, 75% to 90% seen only once; the top ten take around 1.7%. The sequenced material came from peripheral blood. Receptors originate from a woman aged 45-65 years with acute or convalescent COVID-19. CDR3s include the opening cysteine and the closing phenylalanine or tryptophan. Each record gives: V gene, J gene, D gene, clone size, CDR3 length, CDR3 protein, CDR3 DNA. D genes are given only for firm matches. Not all rows give a size; the values are once, few, many and, for expanded clones, a class.

TRBV5-1	TRBJ1-2	TRBD1	NA	15	CASSPELQGAQGYTF	TGCGCCAGCAGCCCCGAACTACAGGGGGCGCAAGGCTACACCTTC
TRBV7-9	TRBJ1-3	NA	NA	14	CASSPGTPGNTIYF	TGTGCCAGCAGCCCTGGGACACCTGGAAACACCATATATTTT
TRBV6-4	TRBJ1-1	TRBD1	NA	13	CASSEAGGTEAFF	TGTGCCAGCAGTGAGGCAGGGGGTACTGAAGCTTTCTTT
TRBV6-5	TRBJ1-1	NA	NA	15	CASRYLTGMKTEAFF	TGTGCCAGCAGATATTTGACCGGGATGAAAACTGAAGCTTTCTTT
TRBV3-1/TRBV3-2	TRBJ2-2	NA	NA	14	CASSPRGGSGELFF	TGTGCCAGCAGCCCCCGAGGAGGGTCCGGGGAGCTGTTTTTT
TRBV2	TRBJ2-7	NA	NA	13	CATTPRDSYEQYF	TGTGCCACCACACCCAGGGACTCCTACGAGCAGTACTTC
TRBV9	TRBJ2-7	TRBD1	NA	16	CASSPLSRGQGYEQYF	TGTGCCAGCAGCCCGCTAAGCAGGGGACAGGGGTACGAGCAGTACTTC
TRBV5-6	TRBJ1-2	NA	NA	15	CASSKGLRANYGYTF	TGTGCCAGCAGCAAAGGACTGAGAGCTAACTATGGCTACACCTTC
TRBV7-3	TRBJ1-1	NA	NA	11	CASSFSGRVIW	TGTGCCAGCAGCTTCTCGGGCAGGGTGATTTGG
TRBV3-1/TRBV3-2	TRBJ2-2	NA	NA	16	CASSPGAITNTGELFF	TGTGCCAGCAGCCCTGGGGCTATTACGAACACCGGGGAGCTGTTTTTT
TRBV5-6	TRBJ1-1	NA	NA	14	CASSLGPFGTEAFF	TGTGCCAGCAGCTTGGGCCCCTTCGGCACTGAAGCTTTCTTT
TRBV6-6	TRBJ1-2	NA	NA	16	CASRDSASQANYGYTF	TGTGCCAGCAGGGACTCCGCATCACAAGCTAACTATGGCTACACCTTC
TRBV28	TRBJ1-5	TRBD1	few	15	CASNPTRTGGKPQHF	TGTGCCAGCAATCCTACCCGCACAGGGGGCAAGCCCCAGCATTTT
TRBV5-6	TRBJ1-2	NA	NA	16	CASSLIRDTRRVGYTF	TGTGCCAGCAGCTTGATCAGAGACACCCGGCGGGTAGGCTACACCTTC
TRBV7-3	TRBJ1-1	NA	few	14	CASTPRGVMDEAFF	TGTGCCAGCACCCCGCGGGGGGTGATGGATGAAGCTTTCTTT
TRBV10-1	TRBJ1-1	NA	NA	15	CASSRQAGGDTEAFF	TGCGCCAGCAGTAGGCAGGCCGGAGGGGACACTGAAGCTTTCTTT
TRBV27	TRBJ1-2	NA	NA	15	CASSQKANRNYGYTF	TGTGCCAGCAGCCAAAAGGCAAACAGAAACTATGGCTACACCTTC
TRBV10-1	TRBJ1-2	NA	many	18	CASRSVTELIRANYGYTF	TGCGCCAGCAGGTCCGTGACAGAACTCATCAGAGCTAACTATGGCTACACCTTC
TRBV11-1	TRBJ2-1	TRBD2	NA	14	CASSAGLATNEQFF	TGTGCCAGCAGCGCGGGACTAGCTACCAATGAGCAGTTCTTC
TRBV19	TRBJ1-5	NA	NA	14	CASSFGFSNQPQHF	TGTGCCAGTAGTTTCGGGTTTAGCAATCAGCCCCAGCATTTT
TRBV4-2	TRBJ1-2	NA	NA	16	CASSQEITGNHYGYTF	TGTGCCAGCAGCCAAGAAATAACAGGGAATCACTATGGCTACACCTTC
TRBV18	TRBJ1-1	NA	NA	12	CASSATGYEAFF	TGTGCCAGCTCGGCCACGGGGTATGAAGCTTTCTTT
TRBV3-1/TRBV3-2	TRBJ2-7	NA	NA	15	CASSQHGAGGHEQYF	TGTGCCAGCAGCCAACATGGGGCCGGCGGCCACGAGCAGTACTTC
TRBV5-4	TRBJ2-7	NA	NA	15	CASSLGHPGRYEQYF	TGTGCCAGCAGCCTAGGACACCCCGGCAGGTACGAGCAGTACTTC
TRBV19	TRBJ1-1	TRBD1	NA	15	CASSPWDSSDTEAFF	TGTGCCAGTAGTCCCTGGGACAGTTCGGACACTGAAGCTTTCTTT
TRBV7-2	TRBJ2-7	NA	NA	13	CASSLVGGYEQYF	TGTGCCAGCAGCTTAGTCGGGGGCTACGAGCAGTACTTC